This TCR beta chain was observed in a study of CD8+ T cells in alopecia areata. Looking at the study overall: Treated patients received oral tofacitinib, 5 to 10 mg twice daily. The duration of tofacitinib was 6 to 18 months, with 6 months off drug afterward. General study points: Among the cells sequenced in scalp samples are also the resident alphabeta T cells of normal skin.

This CDR3 spans 16 amino acids. Trimming cost V 5 bases and J 2 bases, with 16 bases left between them. Per germline, CDR1 LNHDA and CDR2 SQIVND (reference sequence). Cell sorting on a FACSAria was used to separate CD4+ and CD8+ T cells from the PBMCs. This clone showed up just a few times. Its antigen is not known. RNA, once extracted, was reverse transcribed into cDNA for use as the sequencing template. TCRdb's table, derived via immunoSEQ multiplex PCR, lists solely in-frame clones and lacks some. The repertoire holds approximately 59,000 clones, with about 45% as singletons. This TCR was recovered from a human donor with alopecia areata. The chain links TRBV19 to TRBJ2-1; a weak D match, TRBD2 (6 bases). The sample was CD8+ T cells sorted from blood, taken at week 0. The CDR3 coding sequence is TGTGCCAGTAGTTCACTAGGGCGGGACGCCTACAATGAGCAGTTCTTC. Its protein is CASSSLGRDAYNEQFF. The complete variable domain, with remaining parts taken from reference TRBV19 and TRBJ2-1, reads DGGITQSPKYLFRKEGQNVTLSCEQNLNHDAMYWYRQDPGQGLRLIYYSQIVNDFQKGDIAEGYSVSREKKESFPLTVTSAQKNPTAFYLCASSSLGRDAYNEQFFGPGTRLTVL.